This entry describes one T cell receptor beta chain. Its antigen is still unknown. The data belong to a study of cytomegalovirus exposure and HLA in healthy donors. Study-wide points: Cytomegalovirus-associated TCR beta chains were listed, numbering around 150.

This CDR3 is built from 13 residues. V dropped 2 bases and J dropped 4 bases, with 9 bases sitting between them. Germline CDR1 reads SGHNT; CDR2 reads YYREEE (reference sequence). Sequencing used immunoSEQ multiplex PCR; TCRdb keeps in-frame clones, though not all of them. The top ten clones hold approximately 4% of a sample with tens of thousands of clones, 93% of them seen once. Sequences were obtained from PBMCs. The chain uses TRBV5-4 and TRBJ1-2; no reliable D call. The sequence was obtained from a woman in her twenties or thirties in good health and CMV-seronegative. The CDR3 here is CASSFPGSYGYTF. CDR3 in DNA: TGTGCCAGCAGCTTCCCCGGGTCCTATGGCTACACCTTC.